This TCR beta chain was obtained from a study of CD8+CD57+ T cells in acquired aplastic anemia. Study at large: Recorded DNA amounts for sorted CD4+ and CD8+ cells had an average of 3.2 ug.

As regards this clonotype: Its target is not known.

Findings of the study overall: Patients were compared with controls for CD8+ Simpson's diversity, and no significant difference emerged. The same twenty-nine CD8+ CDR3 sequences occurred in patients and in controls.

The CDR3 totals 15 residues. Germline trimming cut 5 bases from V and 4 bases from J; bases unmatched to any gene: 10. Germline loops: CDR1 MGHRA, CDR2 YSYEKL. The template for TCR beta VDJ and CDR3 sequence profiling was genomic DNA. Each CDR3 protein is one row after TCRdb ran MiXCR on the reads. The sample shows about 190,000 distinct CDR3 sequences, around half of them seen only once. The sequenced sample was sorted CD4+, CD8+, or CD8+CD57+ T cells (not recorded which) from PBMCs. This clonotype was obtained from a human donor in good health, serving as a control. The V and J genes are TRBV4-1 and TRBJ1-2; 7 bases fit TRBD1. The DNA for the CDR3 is TGCGCCAGCAGCGACACCGGGACAGTCTCCTATGGCTACACCTTC. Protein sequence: CASSDTGTVSYGYTF.